The entry below describes one T cell receptor beta chain. The sample comes from a study of blood T cell repertoires in COVID-19. Cohort placement rested on clinical history that participants reported themselves. This CDR3 is built from 14 residues. The ends were cut back, 0 bases at V and 8 bases at J, with 10 bases in the middle. The germline gives CDR1 MNHEY, CDR2 SVGAGI. Libraries were prepared by immunoSEQ multiplex PCR; TCRdb keeps only in-frame clonotypes and omits some of them. This sample carries 200,000 to 250,000 clones, around 84% of them seen once, and the ten largest clones take approximately 1.6%.

Sequenced input: PBMCs or T cells enriched from blood (not recorded which). This TCR was recovered from a woman aged 45-60 years who had recovered from COVID-19. The chain has TRBV6-5 and TRBJ1-4; D is ambiguous. CDR3 amino acids: CASSYSPSGEKLFF. The CDR3 DNA sequence: TGTGCCAGCAGTTACTCTCCGTCGGGGGAAAAACTGTTTTTT.